The rows below give T cell receptor beta chains drawn from one sample of a study of blood T cell repertoires in COVID-19. Measured with immunoSEQ multiplex PCR; TCRdb has only the in-frame clones, and not every one. This table holds a few hundred thousand clones, 80% to 90% found once. The specimen was peripheral blood. These receptors were taken from a middle-aged man with acute or convalescent COVID-19. Both conserved end residues are part of each CDR3. Each record gives: J gene, V gene, D gene, clone size, CDR3 protein, CDR3 DNA. A D gene is named only where the DNA matches it firmly. Rows give clone size only sometimes, using once, few, many, or a class for an expanded clone.

TRBJ2-7 | TRBV18 | TRBD2 | NA | CASSPAGGYGEQYF | TGTGCCAGCTCACCCGCGGGGGGGTACGGGGAGCAGTACTTC
TRBJ1-2 | TRBV4-2 | NA | NA | CASSQESGVRYGYTF | TGTGCCAGCAGCCAAGAGTCGGGGGTGCGCTATGGCTACACCTTC
TRBJ2-4 | TRBV7-9 | TRBD1 | NA | CASSIGQGADIQYF | TGTGCCAGCAGCATAGGACAGGGTGCGGACATTCAGTACTTC
TRBJ1-1 | TRBV19 | NA | NA | CASSIVAGTEAFF | TGTGCCAGTAGTATAGTTGCAGGGACTGAAGCTTTCTTT
TRBJ1-3 | TRBV24-1 | NA | NA | CATTDGGPGNTIYF | TGTGCCACCACGGACGGGGGGCCTGGAAACACCATATATTTT
TRBJ2-7 | TRBV28 | TRBD2 | NA | CAEGRESSYEQYF | TGTGCCGAGGGGCGGGAGAGCTCCTACGAGCAGTACTTC
TRBJ2-1 | TRBV7-2 | TRBD2 | NA | CASSPYRGGYNEQFF | TGTGCCAGCAGCCCCTACCGGGGGGGCTACAATGAGCAGTTCTTC
TRBJ2-1 | TRBV28 | TRBD2 | NA | CASSRTSGAGYYNEQFF | TGTGCCAGCAGTAGAACTAGCGGGGCGGGCTACTACAATGAGCAGTTCTTC
TRBJ2-3 | TRBV11-3 | NA | NA | CASSYSPTDTQYF | TGTGCCAGCAGCTATTCTCCCACAGATACGCAGTATTTT
TRBJ2-7 | TRBV19 | NA | NA | CASSIGAGTYEQYF | TGTGCCAGTAGTATAGGAGCGGGTACCTACGAGCAGTACTTC
TRBJ1-3 | TRBV6-5 | NA | NA | CASTPAGGSLTIYF | TGTGCCAGCACCCCCGCGGGGGGCTCGCTGACCATATATTTT
TRBJ2-1 | TRBV5-1 | NA | NA | CASSFPSYNEQFF | TGCGCCAGCAGCTTCCCCTCTTACAATGAGCAGTTCTTC
TRBJ1-3 | TRBV5-1 | TRBD1 | NA | CASSPDRVGNTIYF | TGCGCCAGCAGCCCGGACAGGGTTGGAAACACCATATATTTT
TRBJ1-2 | TRBV2 | NA | NA | CASTQFRGVRYGYTF | TGTGCCAGCACCCAATTCAGGGGCGTCCGCTATGGCTACACCTTC
TRBJ1-6 | TRBV18 | TRBD1 | NA | CASSPSPPGGYSPLHF | TGTGCCAGCTCACCAAGCCCGCCAGGGGGGTATTCACCCCTCCACTTT
TRBJ2-3 | TRBV3-1/TRBV3-2 | NA | NA | CASSLLVSGGLPGTDTQYF | TGTGCCAGCAGCCTGCTAGTGTCCGGGGGGCTGCCGGGCACAGATACGCAGTATTTT
TRBJ1-2 | TRBV2 | TRBD1 | once | CARDREGSYGYTF | TGTGCCAGGGACAGGGAAGGCTCTTATGGCTACACCTTC
TRBJ1-5 | TRBV19 | TRBD1 | NA | CASKDDRGPGNQPQHF | TGTGCCAGTAAGGATGACAGGGGGCCAGGAAATCAGCCCCAGCATTTT
TRBJ2-1 | TRBV5-1 | NA | NA | CASSAVPRDEQFF | TGCGCCAGCAGCGCAGTCCCCCGGGATGAGCAGTTCTTC
TRBJ1-3 | TRBV18 | NA | NA | CASSPTDSSGNTIYF | TGTGCCAGCTCACCAACGGACAGCTCTGGAAACACCATATATTTT
TRBJ2-7 | TRBV15 | NA | NA | CATSTAAPPYEQYF | TGTGCCACCAGCACTGCCGCGCCTCCCTACGAGCAGTACTTC
TRBJ2-2 | TRBV10-3 | TRBD1 | NA | CAIGTANTGELFF | TGTGCCATTGGGACAGCGAACACCGGGGAGCTGTTTTTT
TRBJ1-6 | TRBV6-6 | NA | once | CASSYGGGNSPLHF | TGTGCCAGCAGTTACGGTGGGGGGAATTCACCCCTCCACTTT
TRBJ1-1 | TRBV27 | NA | NA | CASSFVPEVNTEAFF | TGTGCCAGCAGTTTCGTCCCAGAGGTGAACACTGAAGCTTTCTTT
TRBJ2-7 | TRBV20-1 | NA | NA | CSARPLDEQYF | TGCAGTGCCCGCCCATTAGATGAGCAGTACTTC
TRBJ2-1 | TRBV6-5 | NA | NA | CASSYSRAGLGNEQFF | TGTGCCAGCAGTTACAGTCGGGCAGGGTTAGGGAATGAGCAGTTCTTC
TRBJ2-3 | TRBV5-1 | NA | NA | CASSLERQQKSTQYF | TGCGCCAGCAGCTTGGAGCGGCAACAGAAATCCACGCAGTATTTT
TRBJ2-1 | TRBV29-1 | TRBD2 | NA | CSVETSGGERDSYNEQFF | TGCAGCGTGGAGACTAGCGGGGGGGAGAGGGATTCCTACAATGAGCAGTTCTTC
TRBJ2-3 | TRBV10-2 | NA | NA | CAGPGLDTQYF | TGCGCCGGGCCAGGGCTTGATACGCAGTATTTT
TRBJ1-5 | TRBV7-2 | NA | NA | CASSLAGHSDQPQHF | TGTGCCAGCAGCTTAGCGGGACACTCAGATCAGCCCCAGCATTTT
TRBJ2-3 | TRBV9 | NA | NA | CASSAFTDTQYF | TGTGCCAGCAGCGCGTTCACAGATACGCAGTATTTT
TRBJ2-3 | TRBV15 | NA | NA | CATSSSGHHTDTQYF | TGTGCCACCAGCTCCTCGGGACACCACACAGATACGCAGTATTTT
TRBJ2-1 | TRBV6-4 | NA | NA | CASSDSSNEQFF | TGTGCCAGCAGTGACTCCAGCAATGAGCAGTTCTTC
TRBJ1-1 | TRBV12-2 | NA | NA | CASRPDSRRMNTEAFF | TGTGCAAGTCGTCCCGACAGTCGCCGCATGAACACTGAAGCTTTCTTT
TRBJ2-1 | TRBV13 | TRBD1 | NA | CASSFRDRDEQFF | TGTGCCAGCAGCTTCCGGGACAGGGATGAGCAGTTCTTC
TRBJ1-5 | TRBV27 | TRBD1 | NA | CASSPMGTGYQPQHF | TGTGCCAGCAGTCCAATGGGGACAGGGTATCAGCCCCAGCATTTT
TRBJ2-1 | TRBV2 | TRBD2 | NA | CASSRLAGGQNEQFF | TGTGCCAGCAGCCGACTAGCGGGAGGTCAGAATGAGCAGTTCTTC
TRBJ1-1 | TRBV10-2 | NA | NA | CASGEVWGNTEAFF | TGCGCCAGCGGGGAGGTTTGGGGGAACACTGAAGCTTTCTTT
TRBJ2-3 | TRBV5-1 | TRBD1 | once | CASSLDPGQGTDTQYF | TGCGCCAGCAGCTTGGATCCGGGACAGGGCACAGATACGCAGTATTTT
TRBJ1-2 | TRBV27 | TRBD1 | NA | CASRGSGQGLGYTF | TGTGCCAGCAGGGGTTCGGGACAGGGGCTTGGCTACACCTTC